A single sample gave rise to the 28 T cell receptor beta chains below, sequenced in a study of T cell clones after liver transplantation. Only in-frame clones appear in the TCRdb table, and some are missing; sequencing was by immunoSEQ multiplex PCR. The sample lists around 20,000 clones, around 87% occurring once. This specimen was CD8+ T cells from blood, taken approximately 3.5 years after liver transplant. The origin of the receptors is a human patient who received a liver transplant. Some T cells may have originated in the graft donor.

The chain uses TRBV7-9 and TRBJ1-4, with D unresolved. The length of the CDR3 is 14 residues. Germline CDR1 SEHNR, CDR2 FQNEAQ (reference sequence). V lost 4 bases and J 7 bases, leaving 13 bases between the germline ends. This CDR3 reads CASSSGSLGEKLFF. The CDR3 nucleotides read TGTGCCAGCAGCTCAGGTTCTCTGGGTGAAAAACTGTTTTTT.

This rearrangement joins TRBV27 to TRBJ1-1; TRBD1 is a possible D gene (5 bases). This CDR3 has 13 amino acids. Germline V gene lookup returns CDR1 MNHEY and CDR2 SMNVEV (reference sequence). Trimming took off 3 bases at V and 5 bases at J, with 10 bases between the two ends. CDR3 DNA: TGTGCCAGCAGTTTGGGGAGGGGAACTGAAGCTTTCTTT. Its protein is CASSLGRGTEAFF.

The V gene is TRBV28, the J gene TRBJ1-1; D is unclear. The CDR3 sequence is 17 residues long. CDR1 MDHEN and CDR2 SYDVKM come from the germline V gene. V lost 5 bases and J 6 bases, leaving 25 bases between the germline ends. The CDR3 protein is CASSRRRLAVLLSEAFF. The CDR3 DNA reads TGTGCCAGCAGTCGCCGCCGTTTAGCGGTCCTTCTTTCTGAAGCTTTCTTT.

The rearrangement joins TRBV2 to TRBJ2-1, with D perhaps TRBD2 (7 bases). The CDR3 is 15 amino acids. The V end lost 2 bases, the J end lost 3 bases, and 11 bases lay between the germline ends. Germline V gene sequence: CDR1 SNHLY, CDR2 FYNNEI. The CDR3 DNA reads as TGTGCCAGCAGTGAACTAGGGGGGGACTACAATGAGCAGTTCTTC. Translation: CASSELGGDYNEQFF. Based on the CDR3 plus reference TRBV2 and TRBJ2-1, the full variable domain is EPEVTQTPSHQVTQMGQEVILRCVPISNHLYFYWYRQILGQKVEFLVSFYNNEISEKSEIFDDQFSVERPDGSNFTLKIRSTKLEDSAMYFCASSELGGDYNEQFFGPGTRLTVL.

This sequence joins TRBV19 and TRBJ2-7, with D perhaps matching TRBD2 (6 bases). CDR3 length: 12 residues. The germline V gene has CDR1 LNHDA and CDR2 SQIVND (reference sequence). Trimming pared 3 bases from V and 3 bases from J, leaving 6 bases between. The CDR3 here is CASSMGGYEQYF. The CDR3 DNA is TGTGCCAGTAGTATGGGAGGCTACGAGCAGTACTTC.

The chain recombines TRBV11-3 with TRBJ2-2, with D tentatively TRBD1 (6 bases). The CDR3 contains 15 residues. The germline V gene has CDR1 SGHNT and CDR2 YENEEA. V dropped 5 bases and J dropped 2 bases, with 12 bases sitting between them. The DNA of the CDR3 is TGTGCCAGCAGCCCTACGGGACAAAACACCGGGGAGCTGTTTTTT. Residues: CASSPTGQNTGELFF. Complete variable domain (other parts from reference TRBV11-3 and TRBJ2-2): EAGVVQSPRYKIIEKKQPVAFWCNPISGHNTLYWYLQNLGQGPELLIRYENEEAVDDSQLPKDRFSAERLKGVDSTLKIQPAELGDSAVYLCASSPTGQNTGELFFGEGSRLTVL.

This sequence joins TRBV7-2 and TRBJ2-2, with no clear D. The CDR3 is 13 amino acids. V lost 3 bases, J lost 6 bases, and 8 bases lay in between. Germline assignment: CDR1 SGHTA and CDR2 FQGNSA. The DNA of the CDR3 is TGTGCCAGCAGCTTCACCCATCCCGGGGAGCTGTTTTTT. Its translation: CASSFTHPGELFF.

This chain joins TRBV6-5 and TRBJ1-1; no clear D gene. This CDR3 contains 15 residues. The V end was cut by 4 bases, the J end by 2 bases, with 14 bases between. Germline V gene sequence: CDR1 MNHEY, CDR2 SVGAGI. The CDR3 nucleotides are TGTGCCAGCAGTTCCTTGACGGAAGAAAACACTGAAGCTTTCTTT. Translation: CASSSLTEENTEAFF.

Only one count was recorded for this clone. The V gene is TRBV28, the J gene TRBJ2-7; 9 bases are shared with TRBD1. Germline V gives CDR1 MDHEN, CDR2 SYDVKM. Trimming removed 4 bases from V and 3 bases from J; junction bases left unmatched: 4. This CDR3 is 14 amino acids long. The CDR3 DNA is TGTGCCAGCAGTTATCCGGGACAGGGCTACGAGCAGTACTTC. This sequence encodes CASSYPGQGYEQYF.

This clone was detected only once. V is TRBV4-3 and J is TRBJ1-5; 8 bases match TRBD1. The length of the CDR3 is 16 residues. Germline CDR1 reads LGHNA; CDR2 reads YSLEER. J was trimmed by 6 bases and V by 0 bases; bases with no gene match: 7. The CDR3 sequence is CASSQDLTGASQPQHF. CDR3 coding DNA: TGCGCCAGCAGCCAAGATCTGACAGGGGCGAGTCAGCCCCAGCATTTT.

The chain carries TRBV27 and TRBJ1-2; 9 nucleotides agree with TRBD1. CDR1 MNHEY and CDR2 SMNVEV come from the germline V gene (reference sequence). The CDR3 loop spans 14 amino acids. With V trimmed by 10 bases and J by 8 bases, 14 bases remained unmatched. CDR3 nucleotides: TGTGCCACCACTAAGACAGGGGGTTATACGGGCTACACCTTC. Protein product: CATTKTGGYTGYTF.

The rearrangement links TRBV5-5 to TRBJ1-2; D not certain. Germline CDR1 reads SGHKS; CDR2 reads YYEKEE (reference sequence). The V and J ends lost 1 base and 3 bases respectively, with 10 bases between them. The CDR3 is 14 amino acids. CDR3 in amino acids: CASSLLGPDYGYTF. The DNA for the CDR3 is TGTGCCAGCAGCTTGCTCGGGCCGGACTATGGCTACACCTTC.

The chain links TRBV5-4 to TRBJ1-2; the D gene is possibly TRBD1 (6 bases). Germline CDR1 and CDR2: SGHNT and YYREEE (reference sequence). V gave up 5 bases and J gave up 4 bases, with 18 bases separating them. There are 15 residues in the CDR3. For the CDR3, the DNA is TGTGCCAGCAGGGCCTATGGGGGCGCAACCTATGGCTACACCTTC. Its protein product is CASRAYGGATYGYTF.

The chain combines TRBV11-2 with TRBJ2-5; tentative D call: TRBD2 (6 bases). V gave up 1 base and J gave up 5 bases, with 14 bases separating them. Germline assignment: CDR1 SGHAT and CDR2 FQNNGV. The CDR3 runs 15 residues. The CDR3 DNA reads as TGTGCCAGCAGCTTAGTTGGGGGGTTACGGGAGACCCAGTACTTC. Translated, it gives CASSLVGGLRETQYF.

The genes are TRBV27 and TRBJ1-5; D not certain. The CDR3 has 13 amino acids. Trimming took 3 bases from V and 3 from J, leaving 6 bases between them. CDR1 MNHEY and CDR2 SMNVEV come from the germline V gene (reference sequence). In DNA form, the CDR3 reads TGTGCCAGCAGTTTTACAGTCAATCAGCCCCAGCATTTT. Protein sequence: CASSFTVNQPQHF.

This chain links TRBV28 with TRBJ1-4; D perhaps matches TRBD1 (6 bases). Trimming cost V 1 base and J 6 bases, with 12 bases left between them. The germline CDR1 and CDR2 sequences are MDHEN and SYDVKM. The length of the CDR3 is 15 residues. The CDR3 nucleotides read TGTGCCAGCAGTTTATCGGACAGCTTATATGAAAAACTGTTTTTT. Amino acid sequence: CASSLSDSLYEKLFF.

The chain recombines TRBV7-9 with TRBJ1-4, with 7 positions matching TRBD1. Looked up from germline, CDR1 is SEHNR and CDR2 is FQNEAQ (reference sequence). There are 14 residues in the CDR3. Trimming took 5 bases from V and 4 from J; bases not matched to a gene: 4. CDR3 sequence reads: CASSRTGNNEKLFF. CDR3 DNA sequence: TGTGCCAGCAGCAGGACAGGAAATAATGAAAAACTGTTTTTT.

This rearrangement joins TRBV9 to TRBJ2-3; the D gene is possibly TRBD1 (5 bases). CDR3 size: 13 residues. The germline gives CDR1 SGDLS, CDR2 YYNGEE. Trimming cost V 6 bases and J 4 bases, with 12 bases left between them. The chain's CDR3 is CASTLGAPDTQYF. CDR3 in DNA: TGTGCCAGCACCTTAGGGGCCCCAGATACGCAGTATTTT. Together with reference TRBV9 and TRBJ2-3, the CDR3 gives the full variable domain: DSGVTQTPKHLITATGQRVTLRCSPRSGDLSVYWYQQSLDQGLQFLIQYYNGEERAKGNILERFSAQQFPDLHSELNLSSLELGDSALYFCASTLGAPDTQYFGPGTRLTVL.

This chain links TRBV27 with TRBJ2-1, with unresolved D. CDR1 and CDR2 (germline): MNHEY, SMNVEV (reference sequence). V was shortened by 0 bases and J by 2 bases, with 8 bases between the two germline ends. The CDR3 totals 15 residues. CDR3 sequence reads: CASSLSGFTYNEQFF. The DNA for the CDR3 is TGTGCCAGCAGTTTATCAGGGTTTACCTACAATGAGCAGTTCTTC.

The V call is TRBV4-1, the J call TRBJ2-1, with 11 bases matching TRBD2. V trimming: 3 bases; J trimming: 8 bases; junction bases outside the gene matches: 6. Germline assignment: CDR1 MGHRA and CDR2 YSYEKL. This CDR3 has 15 amino acids. The CDR3 loop is CASSHTSGSGDEQFF. CDR3 DNA sequence: TGCGCCAGCAGCCATACTAGCGGGAGTGGCGATGAGCAGTTCTTC.

This clone was recorded once. The chain uses TRBV27 and TRBJ2-1; D uncertain. V lost 5 bases, J lost 0 bases, and 14 bases lay in between. The CDR3 has 16 amino acids. The germline gives CDR1 MNHEY, CDR2 SMNVEV (reference sequence). The CDR3 sequence: CASSPPAGTSYNEQFF. Here the CDR3 DNA reads TGTGCCAGCAGTCCCCCAGCAGGAACCTCCTACAATGAGCAGTTCTTC.

This clone was observed once. In DNA form, the CDR3 reads TGTGCCAGCAGCACCCCAGGGGGCTATCTTGATGGCTACACCTTC. Amino acids: CASSTPGGYLDGYTF. The V and J genes are TRBV7-9 and TRBJ1-2, with 8 bases fitting TRBD1. This CDR3 contains 15 residues. The germline V gene encodes CDR1 SEHNR and CDR2 FQNEAQ (reference sequence). Trimming at V came to 5 bases and at J to 6 bases, leaving 11 bases not matched to a gene.

The V call is TRBV28, the J call TRBJ2-3, with TRBD1 matching 7 bases. Trimming took 7 bases from V and 3 from J; bases not matched to a gene: 16. Germline CDR1 MDHEN, CDR2 SYDVKM. CDR3 length equals 17 residues. CDR3 DNA sequence: TGTGCCAGCAAGGGAACAGGGGATTTCTCTGTTACAGATACGCAGTATTTT. Protein: CASKGTGDFSVTDTQYF.

The V call is TRBV9, the J call TRBJ2-7, with D perhaps TRBD1 (6 bases). Germline V gives CDR1 SGDLS, CDR2 YYNGEE. The CDR3 has 14 amino acids. The germline V and J ends were trimmed by 3 bases and 1 base, with 11 bases remaining between them. CDR3 loop: CASSGRDTSYEQYF. CDR3 in DNA: TGTGCCAGCAGCGGACGGGACACTTCCTACGAGCAGTACTTC.

In the case of this clone: A much larger clone lies one base from this, so it may be a read error. The sample holds other DNA sequences that translate to the same CDR3. This chain uses TRBV5-1 with TRBJ2-1; D unclear. The V and J ends lost 4 bases and 2 bases respectively, with 10 bases between them. CDR1 is SGHRS and CDR2 is YFSETQ in the germline V gene. The CDR3 is made up of 14 amino acids. CDR3 DNA: TGCGCCAGCAGCACGAGTGGGACCTACAATGAGCAGTTCTTC. It yields the protein CASSTSGTYNEQFF.

The CDR3 protein is CASSIRFYNEQFF. The CDR3 region has the DNA TGTGCCAGTAGTATAAGATTTTACAATGAGCAGTTCTTC. The rearrangement uses TRBV19 and TRBJ2-1; D ambiguous. This CDR3 has 13 residues. CDR1 LNHDA and CDR2 SQIVND come from the germline V gene (reference sequence). Trimming left V 2 bases short and J 4 bases short, with 6 bases between.

V and J are TRBV28 and TRBJ1-1, with D unresolved. Germline assignment: CDR1 MDHEN and CDR2 SYDVKM. V was shortened by 4 bases and J by 1 base, with 10 bases between the two germline ends. CDR3 length: 14 residues. CDR3 in amino acids: CASSSHGQNTEAFF. The DNA for the CDR3 is TGTGCCAGCAGTTCCCACGGGCAGAACACTGAAGCTTTCTTT.

By sample share, this clone is medium-sized. The rearrangement joins TRBV6-5 to TRBJ1-1, with unresolved D. Germline V lookup: CDR1 MNHEY, CDR2 SVGAGI. CDR3 length equals 14 residues. V shed 5 bases and J shed 5 bases, with 15 bases lying between them. The CDR3 here is CASSQFDERTEAFF. As DNA, the CDR3 is TGTGCCAGCAGTCAATTTGACGAGAGGACTGAAGCTTTCTTT.